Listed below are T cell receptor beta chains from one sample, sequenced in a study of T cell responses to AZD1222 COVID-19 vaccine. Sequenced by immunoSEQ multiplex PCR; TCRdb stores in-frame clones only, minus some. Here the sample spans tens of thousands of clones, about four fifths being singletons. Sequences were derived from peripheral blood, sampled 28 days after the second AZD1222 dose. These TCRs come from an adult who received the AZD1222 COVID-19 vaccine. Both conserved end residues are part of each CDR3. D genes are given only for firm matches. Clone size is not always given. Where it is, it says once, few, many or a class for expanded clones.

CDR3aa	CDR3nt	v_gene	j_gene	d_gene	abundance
CSVLPTASYEQYF	TGCAGCGTTCTACCGACAGCTAGCTACGAGCAGTACTTC	TRBV29-1	TRBJ2-7	-	-
CASSLGLAGVGEQFF	TGTGCCAGCTCACTGGGACTAGCGGGGGTAGGTGAGCAGTTCTTC	TRBV18	TRBJ2-1	TRBD2	-
CASSYSESNTEAFF	TGTGCCAGCAGTTACTCGGAGTCCAACACTGAAGCTTTCTTT	TRBV6-5	TRBJ1-1	-	-
CASKEGFPTNEKLFF	TGTGCCAGTAAGGAGGGGTTCCCAACTAATGAAAAACTGTTTTTT	TRBV19	TRBJ1-4	-	-
CASRPKDRLGTEAFF	TGTGCCAGCAGACCAAAAGATCGGTTGGGGACTGAAGCTTTCTTT	TRBV7-9	TRBJ1-1	-	-
CASSYPTSGGAFYNEQFF	TGTGCCAGCAGTTACCCGACTAGCGGGGGGGCTTTCTACAATGAGCAGTTCTTC	TRBV6-2/TRBV6-3	TRBJ2-1	TRBD2	few
CASSYHMAGSNYGYTF	TGTGCCAGCAGTTACCATATGGCAGGGTCTAACTATGGCTACACCTTC	TRBV6-5	TRBJ1-2	-	-
CASSRLPVLSYNEQFF	TGTGCCAGCAGCCGACTTCCAGTGCTCTCCTACAATGAGCAGTTCTTC	TRBV5-6	TRBJ2-1	-	-
CASPSQNTGELFF	TGTGCCAGCCCAAGCCAAAACACCGGGGAGCTGTTTTTT	TRBV18	TRBJ2-2	-	-
CASSVNRNGNTEAFF	TGTGCCAGCAGTGTAAACAGGAACGGGAACACTGAAGCTTTCTTT	TRBV27	TRBJ1-1	-	-
CASSESVEGGTDTQYF	TGTGCCAGCAGTGAATCCGTTGAGGGGGGCACAGATACGCAGTATTTT	TRBV2	TRBJ2-3	-	-
CASSLGRGNYGYTF	TGTGCCAGCAGTTTGGGGCGGGGTAACTATGGCTACACCTTC	TRBV27	TRBJ1-2	-	-
CASSRQVRETQYF	TGTGCCAGCAGCCGACAGGTCCGGGAGACCCAGTACTTC	TRBV11-2	TRBJ2-5	-	-
CASSPLAGGTDTQYF	TGTGCCAGCAGCCCTCTAGCGGGGGGCACAGATACGCAGTATTTT	TRBV2	TRBJ2-3	TRBD2	once
CASSPGQGGFDGYTF	TGCGCCAGCAGCCCTGGACAGGGGGGTTTCGATGGCTACACCTTC	TRBV4-3	TRBJ1-2	TRBD1	once
CASSRDRASTEAFF	TGTGCCAGCAGCCGAGACAGGGCTAGCACTGAAGCTTTCTTT	TRBV11-2	TRBJ1-1	TRBD1	-
CASSPRDTTNEKLFF	TGTGCCAGCTCACCTCGGGATACAACTAATGAAAAACTGTTTTTT	TRBV18	TRBJ1-4	-	-
CASSRWTGANTGELFF	TGTGCCAGCAGCCGATGGACAGGGGCGAACACCGGGGAGCTGTTTTTT	TRBV4-2	TRBJ2-2	TRBD1	-
CASSIGLTGSWEDYGYTF	TGTGCCAGTAGTATCGGCTTGACAGGGTCGTGGGAAGACTATGGCTACACCTTC	TRBV19	TRBJ1-2	TRBD1	-
CASTDALHYYEQYF	TGTGCCAGCACCGACGCCCTACATTACTACGAGCAGTACTTC	TRBV7-9	TRBJ2-7	-	-
CASSFYRVGYTF	TGTGCCAGCAGTTTCTACAGGGTTGGCTACACCTTC	TRBV6-5	TRBJ1-2	-	-
CASSNRAGANVLTF	TGTGCCAGCAGCAACAGGGCTGGGGCCAACGTCCTGACTTTC	TRBV9	TRBJ2-6	-	once
CARAGRELTSYEQYF	TGTGCCAGAGCGGGGAGGGAGCTAACCTCCTACGAGCAGTACTTC	TRBV9	TRBJ2-7	TRBD2	few